These 9 T cell receptor beta chains were all obtained from the same sample, sequenced in a study of Graves' ophthalmopathy and Graves' hyperthyroidism. The authors amplified TCR beta CDR3 regions from RNA transcripts. Second-round multiplex PCR came after a first-round RT-PCR that employed HTBI primers. TCRdb re-analysed the multiplex PCR reads in MiXCR, keeping a single row per CDR3 protein. The sample includes roughly 480,000 distinct CDR3 sequences, around 14% of them seen just once. The source material was blood. The receptors come from a woman aged 25 to 39 with Graves' ophthalmopathy.

This clonotype was seen at least ten times. V gene TRBV19 combines with J gene TRBJ1-5; D is unclear. There are 15 residues in the CDR3. V was shortened by 5 bases and J by 0 bases, with 11 bases between the two germline ends. Germline V lookup: CDR1 LNHDA, CDR2 SQIVND (reference sequence). This CDR3 reads CASSVKQYSNQPQHF. The CDR3 bases are TGTGCCAGTAGTGTAAAGCAATATAGCAATCAGCCCCAGCATTTT.

This clonotype was counted ten times or more. V gene TRBV27 combines with J gene TRBJ1-6, with a tentative D call TRBD1 (6 bases). Trimming removed 4 bases from V and 2 bases from J, with 12 bases in between. The CDR3 covers 16 residues. Looked up from germline, CDR1 is MNHEY and CDR2 is SMNVEV (reference sequence). The chain's CDR3 is CASSSARTAYNSPLHF. As DNA, the CDR3 is TGTGCCAGCAGTTCCGCCAGGACAGCCTATAATTCACCCCTCCACTTT.

Concerning this clonotype itself: Here the CDR3 omits its conserved ending phenylalanine or tryptophan, so a read error is the likely source. This sequence joins TRBV28 and TRBJ2-2, with D perhaps TRBD2 (5 bases). Trimming removed 7 bases from V and 5 bases from J, with 11 bases in between. The CDR3 runs to 13 residues. CDR1 and CDR2 (germline): MDHEN, SYDVKM. The CDR3 loop is CASTFGVTGELFH. The CDR3 nucleotides read TGTGCCAGCACCTTCGGGGTGACCGGGGAGCTGTTTCAT.

This clonotype has ten or more counts. This chain links TRBV19 with TRBJ1-5; D is unclear. In germline, CDR1 is LNHDA, CDR2 SQIVND (reference sequence). V was clipped by 7 bases and J by 6 bases, with 10 bases between them. CDR3 length equals 12 residues. The CDR3 loop reads CASTTAGQPQHF. CDR3 nucleotide sequence: TGTGCCAGTACTACCGCTGGTCAGCCCCAGCATTTT.

This clonotype was observed at least ten times. V and J are TRBV27 and TRBJ1-3; D not certain. CDR3 length: 14 residues. V dropped 6 bases and J dropped 0 bases, with 9 bases sitting between them. CDR1 and CDR2 (germline): MNHEY, SMNVEV (reference sequence). This chain's CDR3 is CASSNLGSGNTIYF. CDR3 nucleotide sequence: TGTGCCAGCAGCAACTTGGGCTCTGGAAACACCATATATTTT.

This clonotype was found a few times. The rearrangement uses TRBV4-1 and TRBJ2-6; 7 bases are a match to TRBD1. CDR1 is MGHRA and CDR2 is YSYEKL in the germline V gene. This CDR3 comprises 18 residues. V shed 5 bases, J shed 0 bases, and the junction held 10 bases outside the gene matches. In DNA form, the CDR3 reads TGCGCCAGCAGCGATAGGGACAGAGCAGTCTCTGGGGCCAACGTCCTGACTTTC. It is translated as CASSDRDRAVSGANVLTF.

Many counts were recorded for this clonotype. J is TRBJ1-1 and V is TRBV4-1, with unresolved D. Germline-derived CDR1 and CDR2 are MGHRA and YSYEKL. This CDR3 region has 11 residues. Trimming shortened V by 0 bases and J by 9 bases, and 5 bases separated the two germline ends. The DNA of the CDR3 is TGCGCCAGCAGCCAAGACAGAAAAGCTTTCTTT. It is translated as CASSQDRKAFF.

This clonotype was detected a few times. Here the CDR3 DNA reads TGTGCCAGCAGCCAAGATAGTAGGAACTATGGCTACACCTTC. As protein: CASSQDSRNYGYTF. This chain links TRBV3-1 with TRBJ1-2; D gene uncertain. Trimming shortened V by 0 bases and J by 2 bases, and 7 bases separated the two germline ends. The CDR3 spans 14 residues. Germline CDR1 LGHDT, CDR2 YNNKEL (reference sequence). The full variable domain, rest sourced from reference TRBV3-1 and TRBJ1-2, is DTAVSQTPKYLVTQMGNDKSIKCEQNLGHDTMYWYKQDSKKFLKIMFSYNNKELIINETVPNRFSPKSPDKAHLNLHINSLELGDSAVYFCASSQDSRNYGYTFGSGTRLTVV.

Points on this clonotype: The conserved closing phenylalanine or tryptophan is absent in this CDR3, likely reflecting a read error. The chain is built from TRBV7-3 and TRBJ1-1, with TRBD1 identical over 9 bases. This CDR3 is 14 amino acids long. Losses at the gene ends were 5 bases for V and 10 bases for J; bases not matched to a gene: 11. CDR1 SGHTA and CDR2 FQGTGA come from the germline V gene. The CDR3 coding sequence is TGTGCCAGCAGCCCCCAACAGGGGGCGGATGGAGCTTTCTAT. Amino acids: CASSPQQGADGAFY.